This TCR beta chain originates from a study of CD8 T cells in ankylosing spondylitis. CDR3 length equals 16 residues. CDR1 is MNHEY and CDR2 is SMNVEV in the germline V gene (reference sequence). Trimming took 0 bases from V and 9 from J; bases not matched to a gene: 10. Construction of TCR beta libraries was performed using quantitative 5'-RACE with molecular barcodes. TCRdb reprocessed the 5' RACE reads via MiXCR and lists one record per CDR3 protein. The sample records roughly 180,000 distinct CDR3 sequences, 13% being singletons. At least ten counts were recorded for this clonotype. The sequencing input was blood, either unsorted or a sorted T cell fraction (not recorded which). The sequence derives from a female donor with ankylosing spondylitis or in good health (not recorded which). This chain connects TRBV27 to TRBJ2-1, with 8 bases aligning to TRBD1. The CDR3 region is CASSLSPTGASSEQFF. CDR3 DNA: TGTGCCAGCAGTTTATCCCCGACAGGGGCATCGTCTGAGCAGTTCTTC.